This passage covers 10 T cell receptor beta chains from one sample sequenced in a study of blood T cell repertoires in COVID-19. The repertoire was sequenced with immunoSEQ multiplex PCR; TCRdb's copy has only in-frame clones and lacks some. The sample includes 410,000 or so clones, approximately 91% of them seen just once. Sequencing input: peripheral blood. The receptors here all came from a woman aged 40 to 50 with COVID-19, enrolled during active disease.

The V and J genes are TRBV14 and TRBJ2-2, with D perhaps TRBD1 (6 bases). Germline CDR1 reads SGHDN; CDR2 reads FVKESK. The length of the CDR3 is 15 residues. Trimming stripped 5 bases from V and 4 bases from J, with 14 bases between. The CDR3 DNA is TGTGCCAGCAGCGAAGTGGCCAGGGGCACCGGGGAGCTGTTTTTT. Translated: CASSEVARGTGELFF.

The chain combines TRBV14 with TRBJ2-5, with 11 bases fitting TRBD2. This CDR3 has 15 residues. Germline lookup yields CDR1 SGHDN and CDR2 FVKESK. Trimming removed 2 bases from V and 1 base from J; junction bases left unmatched: 0. The CDR3 loop is CASSQTSGGQETQYF. CDR3 sequence (DNA): TGTGCCAGCAGCCAAACTAGCGGGGGCCAAGAGACCCAGTACTTC.

This sequence joins TRBV5-1 and TRBJ1-6; TRBD1 is a possible D gene (6 bases). Germline CDR1 SGHRS, CDR2 YFSETQ. Trimming removed 4 bases at V and 6 bases at J, with 14 bases between. This CDR3 region has 15 residues. In DNA, the CDR3 is TGCGCCAGCAGCCGGACTAGAGGGGGTAATTCACCCCTCCACTTT. Translation gives CASSRTRGGNSPLHF.

V is TRBV28 and J is TRBJ1-2, with a weak D call TRBD1 (5 bases). This CDR3 spans 16 amino acids. The germline gives CDR1 MDHEN, CDR2 SYDVKM. V was clipped by 4 bases and J by 8 bases, with 23 bases between them. CDR3 loop: CASSSFRPPTVLGYTF. CDR3 coding DNA: TGTGCCAGCAGTTCATTCCGTCCCCCGACAGTCCTAGGCTACACCTTC.

This chain uses TRBV4-2 with TRBJ1-1, with D possibly being TRBD1 (6 bases). V was cut by 3 bases and J by 6 bases, with 20 bases left in between. The germline gives CDR1 LGHNA, CDR2 YNFKEQ. CDR3 length: 16 amino acids. CDR3 protein: CASSQGTTGRPSEAFF. The CDR3 DNA follows: TGTGCCAGCAGCCAGGGTACCACAGGGCGACCTTCTGAAGCTTTCTTT.

The chain has TRBV9 and TRBJ2-1, with 8 bases aligning to TRBD1. Germline V gene sequence: CDR1 SGDLS, CDR2 YYNGEE. The CDR3 sequence is 15 residues long. V lost 4 bases and J lost 3; bases outside the gene matches: 6. The CDR3 coding sequence is TGTGCCAGCAGCCCGACAGGGGACAACTACAATGAGCAGTTCTTC. Amino acids: CASSPTGDNYNEQFF. Variable domain in full (rest from reference TRBV9 and TRBJ2-1): DSGVTQTPKHLITATGQRVTLRCSPRSGDLSVYWYQQSLDQGLQFLIQYYNGEERAKGNILERFSAQQFPDLHSELNLSSLELGDSALYFCASSPTGDNYNEQFFGPGTRLTVL.

V usage is TRBV19 and J usage is TRBJ1-6; D unclear. V was shortened by 1 base and J by 10 bases, with 8 bases between the two germline ends. The CDR3 extends over 13 amino acids. Germline lookup yields CDR1 LNHDA and CDR2 SQIVND (reference sequence). CDR3: CASSIVGESPLHF. DNA for the CDR3: TGTGCCAGTAGTATAGTAGGAGAGTCACCCCTCCACTTT.

V usage is TRBV19 and J usage is TRBJ2-2, with D perhaps TRBD2 (6 bases). Germline V lookup: CDR1 LNHDA, CDR2 SQIVND (reference sequence). This CDR3 comprises 18 residues. Trimming took off 0 bases at V and 0 bases at J, with 14 bases between the two ends. This chain's CDR3 is CASSIDPGGAANTGELFF. The DNA of the CDR3 is TGTGCCAGTAGTATAGATCCTGGCGGGGCTGCGAACACCGGGGAGCTGTTTTTT.

As to this clone: One end of the junction does not line up with germline, which may come from a read error. The chain joins TRBV7-9 to TRBJ1-5, with D unclear. Germline V gene data show CDR1 as SEHNR and CDR2 as FQNEAQ (reference sequence). The CDR3 consists of 14 residues. CDR3 DNA: TGTGCCAGCAGCCGCGCGGAGACTAATCGGCCCCAGCATTTT. Translating it yields CASSRAETNRPQHF.

The chain employs TRBV12-3 or TRBV12-4 and TRBJ1-2, with D maybe TRBD1 (6 bases). V dropped 5 bases and J dropped 6 bases, with 10 bases sitting between them. This CDR3 is built from 12 residues. CDR3 sequence (DNA): TGTGCCAGCAGTCCCCGACAGGATGGCTACACCTTC. Protein: CASSPRQDGYTF.